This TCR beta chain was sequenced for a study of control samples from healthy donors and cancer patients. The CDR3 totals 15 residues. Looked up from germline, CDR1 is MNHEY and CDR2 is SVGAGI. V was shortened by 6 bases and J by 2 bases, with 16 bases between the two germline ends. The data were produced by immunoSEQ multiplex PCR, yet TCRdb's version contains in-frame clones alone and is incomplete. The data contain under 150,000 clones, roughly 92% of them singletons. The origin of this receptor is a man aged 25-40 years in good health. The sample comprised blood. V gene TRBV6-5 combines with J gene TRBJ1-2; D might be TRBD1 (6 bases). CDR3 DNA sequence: TGTGCCAGCAGCCGCAACAGGGATTCCAACTATGGCTACACCTTC. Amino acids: CASSRNRDSNYGYTF.